These 20 T cell receptor beta chains originate from one sample sequenced in a study of beta chain features in type 1 diabetes. Findings of the study overall: In all four CD4+ subsets, TCRB CDR3 length was significantly, moderately reduced in type 1 diabetes.

Expressed TCRB transcripts were sequenced because the isolated RNA had all been reverse transcribed beforehand. Assay: immunoSEQ multiplex PCR; the TCRdb copy retains only in-frame clones and omits some. The sample includes around 150,000 clones, roughly 60% of them seen just once. These receptors lack a known antigen. Sequencing was carried out using naive CD4+ T cells from blood. All receptors come from a man aged 30 to 39 with type 1 diabetes.

As DNA, the CDR3 is TGTGCCATCAGTGAGTCCGACAGGGTACCAGATACGCAGTATTTT. Translated: CAISESDRVPDTQYF. V and J are TRBV10-3 and TRBJ2-3, with 7 bases aligning to TRBD1. V lost 0 bases, J lost 4 bases, and 4 bases stayed unmatched. Germline CDR1 reads ENHRY; CDR2 reads SYGVKD. There are 15 residues in the CDR3.

The chain joins TRBV9 to TRBJ2-2; the match to TRBD2 covers 9 bases. Trimming removed 0 bases from V and 4 bases from J; junction bases left unmatched: 4. The CDR3 covers 16 residues. Per the germline V gene, CDR1 is SGDLS and CDR2 is YYNGEE. The CDR3: CASSVALAGTTGELFF. CDR3 in DNA: TGTGCCAGCAGCGTAGCCCTAGCGGGGACCACCGGGGAGCTGTTTTTT.

CDR3 in DNA: TGTGCCACCAGCCCAGGAGGGGTCCCCGAGATCACTGAAGCTTTCTTT. Translated: CATSPGGVPEITEAFF. The chain uses TRBV15 and TRBJ1-1, with D maybe TRBD1 (5 bases). Between the trimmed V and J ends, which lost 5 bases and 4 bases, there was a span of 20 bases. The CDR3 runs 16 residues. Germline V gene lookup returns CDR1 LNHNV and CDR2 YYDKDF (reference sequence).

This clone was seen a few times. The CDR3 DNA sequence: TGCAGCGTTGTGACGGTGAACACTGAAGCTTTCTTT. This sequence encodes CSVVTVNTEAFF. The chain recombines TRBV29-1 with TRBJ1-1; D unclear. Germline CDR1 SQVTM, CDR2 ANQGSEA. Trimming left V 4 bases short and J 0 bases short, with 6 bases between. The CDR3 covers 12 residues. Combining the CDR3 with reference TRBV29-1 and TRBJ1-1 gives the whole variable domain SAVISQKPSRDICQRGTSLTIQCQVDSQVTMMFWYRQQPGQSLTLIATANQGSEATYESGFVIDKFPISRPNLTFSTLTVSNMSPEDSSIYLCSVVTVNTEAFFGQGTRLTVV.

This clone was counted a few times. This sequence joins TRBV2 and TRBJ1-2; D is undetermined. Germline V gene data show CDR1 as SNHLY and CDR2 as FYNNEI. V lost 3 bases, J lost 5 bases, and 10 bases lay in between. The CDR3 loop spans 13 amino acids. The CDR3 coding sequence is TGTGCCAGCAGTGAGGGAGCTTCTTATGGCTACACCTTC. Translated: CASSEGASYGYTF.

This clone was observed once. The chain is built from TRBV7-2 and TRBJ2-3; tentative D call: TRBD2 (5 bases). From germline, CDR1 is SGHTA and CDR2 FQGNSA. Trimming removed 4 bases from V and 4 bases from J, with 12 bases in between. CDR3 size: 14 residues. In DNA form, the CDR3 reads TGTGCCAGCAGCTCTGGACTTAGACCAGATACGCAGTATTTT. Its protein is CASSSGLRPDTQYF. The full variable domain, its missing parts supplied by reference TRBV7-2 and TRBJ2-3, is GAGVSQSPSNKVTEKGKDVELRCDPISGHTALYWYRQSLGQGLEFLIYFQGNSAPDKSGLPSDRFSAERTGGSVSTLTIQRTQQEDSAVYLCASSSGLRPDTQYFGPGTRLTVL.

In the case of this clone: This same CDR3 is encoded by further DNA sequences in the sample. The chain has TRBV29-1 and TRBJ1-1, with no clear D. Between the trimmed V and J ends, which lost 4 bases and 1 base, there was a span of 7 bases. This CDR3 comprises 12 residues. Germline loops: CDR1 SQVTM, CDR2 ANQGSEA. The CDR3 region is CSVVRGNTEAFF. In nucleotides, the CDR3 is TGCAGCGTTGTTCGGGGGAACACTGAAGCTTTCTTT.

As regards this clone: Other DNA sequences within the sample encode an identical CDR3. The gene calls are TRBV30 and TRBJ2-5; 7 bases agree with TRBD1. The CDR3 has 11 residues. Trimming cost V 4 bases and J 4 bases; bases outside gene matches: 0. Per germline, CDR1 GTSNPN and CDR2 SVGIG (reference sequence). The chain's CDR3 is CAWTGGETQYF. The CDR3 DNA is TGTGCCTGGACAGGGGGAGAGACCCAGTACTTC.

This clone has more than one count but fewer than ten. The rearrangement uses TRBV4-3 and TRBJ2-6; D is uncertain. The length of the CDR3 is 15 residues. CDR1 and CDR2 (germline): LGHNA, YSLEER. With 4 bases removed from V and 3 bases from J, the gap between germline ends came to 10 bases. The CDR3 loop reads CASSPLGGGANVLTF. The CDR3 region has the DNA TGCGCCAGCAGCCCCCTAGGTGGTGGGGCCAACGTCCTGACTTTC.

This rearrangement joins TRBV27 to TRBJ2-7; D possibly corresponds to TRBD1 (5 bases). Trimming took off 2 bases at V and 3 bases at J, with 8 bases between the two ends. The CDR3 length is 13 residues. The germline CDR1 and CDR2 sequences are MNHEY and SMNVEV (reference sequence). The CDR3 DNA sequence: TGTGCCAGCAGTTTACTGGGGCACTACGAGCAGTACTTC. Protein: CASSLLGHYEQYF.

J is TRBJ2-7 and V is TRBV9, with 8 bases lining up with TRBD1. CDR1 SGDLS and CDR2 YYNGEE come from the germline V gene. The ends lost 0 bases at V and 7 bases at J; junction bases unmatched: 9. CDR3 length equals 15 residues. DNA for the CDR3: TGTGCCAGCAGCGTAGGCGGGACAGGTGACACAGAGCAGTACTTC. This translates into CASSVGGTGDTEQYF.

The chain recombines TRBV2 with TRBJ1-2, with 8 bases matching TRBD1. The CDR3 is made up of 13 amino acids. Germline CDR1 reads SNHLY; CDR2 reads FYNNEI. Losses at the gene ends were 10 bases for V and 6 bases for J; bases not matched to a gene: 10. CDR3 sequence (DNA): TGTGCCATCCTTAGACAGGGGCTGCATGGCTACACCTTC. It translates to CAILRQGLHGYTF.

This sequence joins TRBV6-5 and TRBJ2-1; 10 bases are a match to TRBD2. Trimming removed 6 bases from V and 9 bases from J; junction bases left unmatched: 8. Germline CDR1 reads MNHEY; CDR2 reads SVGAGI. This CDR3 is built from 14 residues. This chain's CDR3 is CASRPASGGSEQFF. CDR3 DNA: TGTGCCAGCAGGCCTGCTAGCGGGGGCAGTGAGCAGTTCTTC.

The rearrangement uses TRBV13 and TRBJ2-3; 7 positions agree with TRBD2. This CDR3 is built from 15 residues. Germline loops: CDR1 PRHDT, CDR2 FYEKMQ (reference sequence). V gave up 1 base and J gave up 2 bases; unmatched junction bases: 3. CDR3 sequence reads: CASSLVGGATDTQYF. The CDR3 nucleotides are TGTGCCAGCAGCTTAGTGGGAGGGGCCACAGATACGCAGTATTTT.

The rearrangement uses TRBV7-9 and TRBJ1-1; D is unresolved. Germline CDR1 and CDR2: SEHNR and FQNEAQ (reference sequence). Trimming stripped 7 bases from V and 4 bases from J, with 7 bases between. The CDR3 loop spans 11 amino acids. The CDR3 here is CASTRVTEAFF. The DNA for the CDR3 is TGTGCCAGCACCAGAGTCACTGAAGCTTTCTTT.

This rearrangement joins TRBV5-1 to TRBJ1-3; TRBD1 might be the D (5 bases). Trimming removed 0 bases from V and 1 base from J, with 5 bases in between. This CDR3 is 14 amino acids long. Germline loops: CDR1 SGHRS, CDR2 YFSETQ. CDR3 DNA: TGCGCCAGCAGCTTGGCAGGGTCTGGAAACACCATATATTTT. Translation gives CASSLAGSGNTIYF.

This clone was seen a handful of times. This chain uses TRBV28 with TRBJ1-1; TRBD1 agrees at 8 bases. CDR1 and CDR2 from the germline V gene are MDHEN and SYDVKM. The CDR3 runs 16 residues. Losses at the gene ends were 3 bases for V and 4 bases for J; bases not matched to a gene: 10. CDR3 nucleotide sequence: TGTGCCAGCAGTTTGCCATCCAGGGGGCGAGGCACTGAAGCTTTCTTT. Protein product: CASSLPSRGRGTEAFF.

The rearrangement links TRBV25-1 to TRBJ1-6, with D unresolved. Trimming removed 1 base from V and 7 bases from J, with 8 bases in between. The germline CDR1 and CDR2 sequences are MGHDK and SYGVNS. The CDR3 contains 14 residues. CDR3 sequence reads: CASSESGRNSPLHF. The CDR3 DNA sequence: TGTGCCAGCAGTGAATCAGGCAGGAATTCACCCCTCCACTTT.

The genes are TRBV19 and TRBJ2-2, with D tentatively TRBD1 (6 bases). The V gene's germline CDR1 is LNHDA and CDR2 SQIVND (reference sequence). The CDR3 runs to 15 residues. The V end was cut by 3 bases, the J end by 1 base, with 9 bases between. The CDR3 nucleotides read TGTGCCAGTAGTATGGACAGCTTGAACACCGGGGAGCTGTTTTTT. It codes for CASSMDSLNTGELFF.

V usage is TRBV11-2 and J usage is TRBJ2-4; D call uncertain. CDR1 and CDR2 (germline): SGHAT, FQNNGV. The V and J ends lost 2 bases and 12 bases respectively, with 17 bases between them. The CDR3 has 14 amino acids. This CDR3 is CASSLLRWRQNQYF. DNA for the CDR3: TGTGCCAGCAGCTTATTAAGATGGCGGCAGAATCAGTACTTC.